This TCR beta chain was sequenced for a study of regulatory T cells in long-lasting Graves disease. Study observations and caveats: When disease was persistent, TRBV28, TRBJ1-2 and TRBJ2-5 were the favored segments.

The V end lost 0 bases, the J end lost 3 bases, and 22 bases lay between the germline ends. The CDR3 is 18 amino acids. CDR1 is SGDLS, CDR2 YYNGEE, per germline. Time point of the sample: persistent/refractory GD, antithyroid drugs over 5 years with positive TRAb. Researchers made the TCR library from RNA that was extracted from PBMCs. Each of the patients was recruited from an endocrinology department situated in Xi'an, China. Arm-PCR of CDR3 regions and iRepertoire HTBI primers were the basis on which TCR beta libraries were built. TCRdb ran MiXCR on the multiplex PCR reads and lists one entry per CDR3 protein. The profile shows 350,000 to 450,000 distinct CDR3 sequences, around 20% of them singletons. This clonotype was observed once. The antigen is not known.

The specimen was peripheral blood mononuclear cells (PBMCs), collected when the disease was refractory, from a patient treated with antithyroid drugs. The clonotype originates from a female donor with Graves disease. This sequence joins TRBV9 and TRBJ2-7; D may be TRBD1 or TRBD2 (6 bases each). The CDR3 region has the DNA TGTGCCAGCAGCGTAGACACCGGCAGAGGGGGGTTGAGCTACGAGCAGTACTTC. It yields the protein CASSVDTGRGGLSYEQYF.